Presented here are 14 T cell receptor beta chains from one specimen sequenced in a study of CD8+ T cells in alopecia areata. RNA was extracted and reverse transcribed into cDNA as the sequencing template. Sequencing used immunoSEQ multiplex PCR; TCRdb keeps in-frame clones, though not all of them. Among tens of thousands of clones, roughly 40% were seen once, and the ten largest hold about 53%. Sequenced sample: NKG2D-low CD8+ T cells sorted from blood. The receptors shown here come from a human donor with alopecia areata.

The chain joins TRBV29-1 to TRBJ2-7; 9 bases fit TRBD1. V was pared by 4 bases and J by 2 bases, with 9 bases of the junction left unmatched. Per germline, CDR1 SQVTM and CDR2 ANQGSEA. The CDR3 has 15 amino acids. The CDR3 DNA sequence: TGCAGCGTTGGGGGTTGGGACAGGGCCACCTACGAGCAGTACTTC. This codes for CSVGGWDRATYEQYF.

The chain joins TRBV4-1 to TRBJ2-7; D remains ambiguous. CDR3 length equals 13 residues. Germline V gene sequence: CDR1 MGHRA, CDR2 YSYEKL. Deletions cut 0 bases from V and 3 bases from J, with 6 bases between. CDR3 nucleotide sequence: TGCGCCAGCAGCCAAGATCGCGGCTACGAGCAGTACTTC. Its protein product is CASSQDRGYEQYF.

The V gene is TRBV2, the J gene TRBJ2-7; 8 bases fit TRBD2. Germline CDR1 and CDR2: SNHLY and FYNNEI. The CDR3 totals 15 residues. J lost 2 bases, V lost 6 bases, and 9 bases had no gene match. CDR3 sequence reads: CASSGGLAGAYEQYF. CDR3 coding DNA: TGTGCCAGCAGCGGAGGGCTAGCGGGTGCCTACGAGCAGTACTTC.

This clone has a handful of counts. The V and J genes are TRBV29-1 and TRBJ2-1, with 8 bases fitting TRBD2. V trimming: 4 bases; J trimming: 12 bases; junction bases outside the gene matches: 11. This CDR3 comprises 13 residues. Per germline, CDR1 SQVTM and CDR2 ANQGSEA. DNA for the CDR3: TGCAGCGTTGTAGGGGATAGCGGGATCGTGCAGTTCTTC. This gives the protein CSVVGDSGIVQFF.

This clone came up once. V is TRBV11-2 and J is TRBJ2-2, with D perhaps matching TRBD2 (6 bases). The germline V and J ends were trimmed by 4 bases and 5 bases, with 8 bases remaining between them. Per germline, CDR1 SGHAT and CDR2 FQNNGV. CDR3 length equals 13 residues. In DNA form, the CDR3 reads TGTGCCAGCAGCTCGAGCGGGACCGGGGAGCTGTTTTTT. Its protein is CASSSSGTGELFF.

This clone was observed a few times. The chain is built from TRBV30 and TRBJ2-7, with D unclear. From germline, CDR1 is GTSNPN and CDR2 SVGIG (reference sequence). The CDR3 is 11 residues long. Deletions cut 0 bases from V and 7 bases from J, with 7 bases between. In DNA form, the CDR3 reads TGTGCCTGGAGTGTAAGTCGAGAGCAGTACTTC. This translates into CAWSVSREQYF.

This clone was counted between two and nine times. The chain combines TRBV7-9 with TRBJ2-5, with unresolved D. The germline CDR1 and CDR2 sequences are SEHNR and FQNEAQ (reference sequence). Trimming took off 5 bases at V and 3 bases at J, with 10 bases between the two ends. This CDR3 has 13 amino acids. The CDR3 here is CASSPPGEETQYF. The CDR3 bases are TGTGCCAGCAGCCCGCCTGGGGAAGAGACCCAGTACTTC.

This clone was recorded a few times. The chain joins TRBV7-9 to TRBJ2-2; no clear D. The V end lost 6 bases, the J end lost 7 bases, and 6 bases lay between the germline ends. Per the germline V gene, CDR1 is SEHNR and CDR2 is FQNEAQ (reference sequence). The CDR3 contains 11 residues. The CDR3, as DNA: TGTGCCAGCAGTCCGGGCGGGGAGCTGTTTTTT. It is translated as CASSPGGELFF.

This clone has just a few counts. The chain links TRBV19 to TRBJ1-2; a weak D match, TRBD1 (5 bases). The V gene lost 6 bases and the J gene lost 0 bases, with 14 bases spanning the gap. Germline CDR1 and CDR2: LNHDA and SQIVND (reference sequence). The CDR3 covers 15 residues. CDR3 region: CASRPAGGANYGYTF. The CDR3 nucleotides read TGTGCCAGTAGGCCGGCGGGAGGGGCTAACTATGGCTACACCTTC.

The J gene is TRBJ2-2, the V gene TRBV25-1; TRBD2 is a possible D gene (5 bases). V gave up 1 base and J gave up 0 bases, with 9 bases separating them. Germline V gene lookup returns CDR1 MGHDK and CDR2 SYGVNS. This CDR3 contains 16 residues. The CDR3: CASSESGTSNTGELFF. The CDR3 DNA sequence: TGTGCCAGCAGTGAATCGGGAACCTCGAACACCGGGGAGCTGTTTTTT.

The chain has TRBV5-1 and TRBJ1-1; a possible D gene is TRBD1 (6 bases). This CDR3 has 13 amino acids. Germline CDR1 SGHRS, CDR2 YFSETQ. The V end was cut by 1 base, the J end by 5 bases, with 9 bases between. The CDR3 loop is CASSLTGYTEAFF. In nucleotides, the CDR3 is TGCGCCAGCAGCTTGACAGGGTATACTGAAGCTTTCTTT.

Remarks on this clone: This sample includes further DNA sequences coding for the same CDR3. V usage is TRBV7-9 and J usage is TRBJ2-5, with 7 bases matching TRBD2. Germline values: CDR1 SEHNR, CDR2 FQNEAQ (reference sequence). Trimming at V came to 5 bases and at J to 1 base, leaving 4 bases not matched to a gene. The CDR3 is 14 residues long. CDR3 protein: CASSPRTSQETQYF. The CDR3, as DNA: TGTGCCAGCAGCCCCAGGACTAGCCAAGAGACCCAGTACTTC.

This chain uses TRBV28 with TRBJ2-7; D might be TRBD2 (5 bases). Per germline, CDR1 MDHEN and CDR2 SYDVKM. The CDR3 totals 14 residues. Trimming shortened V by 6 bases and J by 7 bases, and 19 bases separated the two germline ends. Here the CDR3 reads CASRMLAGFGEQYF. The CDR3 DNA sequence: TGTGCCAGCAGGATGCTAGCCGGATTCGGGGAGCAGTACTTC.

In its sample, this clone was seen once. This sequence joins TRBV5-1 and TRBJ2-3; D remains unclear. Germline lookup yields CDR1 SGHRS and CDR2 YFSETQ. Between the trimmed V and J ends, which lost 0 bases and 1 base, there was a span of 9 bases. There are 15 residues in the CDR3. CDR3 sequence: CASSLEGPRTDTQYF. The CDR3 DNA sequence: TGCGCCAGCAGCTTGGAAGGGCCCCGCACAGATACGCAGTATTTT.